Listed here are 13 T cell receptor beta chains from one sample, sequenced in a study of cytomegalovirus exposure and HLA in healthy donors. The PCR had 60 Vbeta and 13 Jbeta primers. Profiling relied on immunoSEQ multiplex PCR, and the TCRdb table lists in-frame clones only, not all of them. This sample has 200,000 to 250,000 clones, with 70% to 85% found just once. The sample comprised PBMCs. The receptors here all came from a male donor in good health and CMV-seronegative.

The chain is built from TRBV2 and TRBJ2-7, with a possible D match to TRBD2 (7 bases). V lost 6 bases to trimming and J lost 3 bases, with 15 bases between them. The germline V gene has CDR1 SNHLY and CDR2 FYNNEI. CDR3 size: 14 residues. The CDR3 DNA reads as TGTGCCAGCAGGGGGGGGCGCGCGCACTACGAGCAGTACTTC. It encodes CASRGGRAHYEQYF.

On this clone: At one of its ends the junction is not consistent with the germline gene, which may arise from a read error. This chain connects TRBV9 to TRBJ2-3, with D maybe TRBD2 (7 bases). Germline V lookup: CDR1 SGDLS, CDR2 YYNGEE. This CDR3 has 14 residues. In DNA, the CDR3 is TGTGCCAGCAGCGTAGGCGGGGGCACACATACGCAGTATTTT. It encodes CASSVGGGTHTQYF.

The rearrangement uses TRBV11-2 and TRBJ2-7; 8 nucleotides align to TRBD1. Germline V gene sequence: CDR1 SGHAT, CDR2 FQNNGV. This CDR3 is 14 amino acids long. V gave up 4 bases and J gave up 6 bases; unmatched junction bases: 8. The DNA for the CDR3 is TGTGCCAGCAGCTCCCCCGGGACAGGCCTCGAGCAGTACTTC. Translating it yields CASSSPGTGLEQYF.

CDR3 nucleotide sequence: TGTGCCAGCACCATCCGGGACAGGGTGAGTGGTGAAAAACTGTTTTTT. Amino acids: CASTIRDRVSGEKLFF. The chain uses TRBV21-1 and TRBJ1-4; the table gives TRBD1 as D, unverified against the DNA. TRBV21-1 corresponds to a pseudogene. The CDR3 is 16 amino acids.

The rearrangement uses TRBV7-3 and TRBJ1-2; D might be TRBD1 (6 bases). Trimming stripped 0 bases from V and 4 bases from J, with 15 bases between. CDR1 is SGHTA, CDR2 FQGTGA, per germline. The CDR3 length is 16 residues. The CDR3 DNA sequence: TGTGCCAGCAGCTTAACCCCCACGGACAGTTTCTATGGCTACACCTTC. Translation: CASSLTPTDSFYGYTF.

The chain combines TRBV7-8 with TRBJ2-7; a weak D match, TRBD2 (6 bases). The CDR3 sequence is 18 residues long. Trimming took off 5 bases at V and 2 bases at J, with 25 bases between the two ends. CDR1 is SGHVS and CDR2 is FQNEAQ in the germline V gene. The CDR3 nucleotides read TGTGCCAGCAGCCCAGCTCTTCCCGGGACTTCTTACCCCTACGAGCAGTACTTC. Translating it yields CASSPALPGTSYPYEQYF.

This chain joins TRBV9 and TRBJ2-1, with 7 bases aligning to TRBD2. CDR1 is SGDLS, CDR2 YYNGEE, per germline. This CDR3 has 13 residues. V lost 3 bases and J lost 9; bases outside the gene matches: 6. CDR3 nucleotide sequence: TGTGCCAGCAGCGCTGGACTAGTAGTTGAGCAGTTCTTC. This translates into CASSAGLVVEQFF.

CDR3 residues: CASSITSGRITLREQFF. As DNA, the CDR3 is TGCGCCAGCAGCATAACTAGCGGGAGGATCACCCTACGGGAGCAGTTCTTC. The chain combines TRBV5-1 with TRBJ2-1, with 12 bases fitting TRBD2. The length of the CDR3 is 17 residues. Trimming at V came to 4 bases and at J to 10 bases, leaving 15 bases not matched to a gene. Germline V CDR1 and CDR2: SGHRS, YFSETQ.

CDR3 amino acids: CASSPLPGQGAYEQYF. CDR3 DNA: TGTGCCAGCAGTCCCTTACCGGGACAGGGGGCCTACGAGCAGTACTTC. The chain is built from TRBV2 and TRBJ2-7, with 11 positions matching TRBD1. With 5 bases clipped from V and 2 bases from J, the junction kept 8 bases outside the gene matches. Germline CDR1 reads SNHLY; CDR2 reads FYNNEI. This CDR3 spans 16 amino acids.

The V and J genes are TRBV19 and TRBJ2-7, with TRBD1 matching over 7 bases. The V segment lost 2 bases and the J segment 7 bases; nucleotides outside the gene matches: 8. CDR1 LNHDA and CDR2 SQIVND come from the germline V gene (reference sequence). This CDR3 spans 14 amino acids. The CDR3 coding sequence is TGTGCCAGTAGTATAAAAGGGACAGCAAGGGAGCAGTACTTC. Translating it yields CASSIKGTAREQYF.

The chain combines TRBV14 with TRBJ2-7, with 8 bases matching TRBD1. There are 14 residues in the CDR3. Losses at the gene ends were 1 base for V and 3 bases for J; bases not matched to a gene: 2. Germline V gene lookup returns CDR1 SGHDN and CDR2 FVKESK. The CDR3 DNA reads TGTGCCAGCAGCCAAGTTACAGGGGGCTACGAGCAGTACTTC. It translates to CASSQVTGGYEQYF. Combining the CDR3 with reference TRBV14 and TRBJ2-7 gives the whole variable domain EAGVTQFPSHSVIEKGQTVTLRCDPISGHDNLYWYRRVMGKEIKFLLHFVKESKQDESGMPNNRFLAERTGGTYSTLKVQPAELEDSGVYFCASSQVTGGYEQYFGPGTRLTVT.

The CDR3 loop reads CASSPYPGLGTHEQFF. Here the CDR3 DNA reads TGTGCCAGCAGCCCCTATCCGGGACTAGGCACGCATGAGCAGTTCTTC. This chain uses TRBV7-3 with TRBJ2-1, with 8 positions matching TRBD2. From germline, CDR1 is SGHTA and CDR2 FQGTGA. The CDR3 is 16 amino acids. V dropped 5 bases and J dropped 8; count of bases not matched to a gene: 14.

This CDR3 reads CASSLAPQVEQFF. The CDR3 DNA is TGTGCCAGCAGCTTGGCCCCCCAGGTCGAGCAGTTCTTC. The rearrangement links TRBV5-4 to TRBJ2-1; D uncertain. The CDR3 is 13 amino acids. V was trimmed by 0 bases and J by 10 bases, leaving 11 bases between them. Germline-derived CDR1 and CDR2 are SGHNT and YYREEE (reference sequence).